The 31 T cell receptor beta chains in this list originate from one sample, sequenced in a study of beta chain features in type 1 diabetes. Every isolated RNA sample was fully reverse transcribed, so sequencing captured expressed TCRB transcripts. Clones were read by immunoSEQ multiplex PCR, and TCRdb kept only the in-frame ones, dropping some. The sample includes more than 110,000 clones, 6.9% of them seen just once. Sample: central memory CD4+ T cells from blood. The receptors were sampled from a woman aged 25-40 years in good health.

The CDR3 loop reads CASSLARVDTEAFF. The CDR3 DNA sequence: TGCGCCAGCAGCTTGGCCAGGGTGGACACTGAAGCTTTCTTT. The chain is built from TRBV5-1 and TRBJ1-1; tentatively, D is TRBD1 (5 bases). This CDR3 region has 14 residues. Germline lookup yields CDR1 SGHRS and CDR2 YFSETQ. V was pared by 0 bases and J by 3 bases, with 9 bases between.

This CDR3 reads CASSPGLAGPRSGELFF. The CDR3 DNA reads TGCGCCAGCAGCCCGGGACTAGCGGGCCCACGCTCCGGGGAGCTGTTTTTT. The V call is TRBV5-1, the J call TRBJ2-2; 12 bases align to TRBD2. Germline V gene sequence: CDR1 SGHRS, CDR2 YFSETQ. V was clipped by 4 bases and J by 6 bases; unmatched bases: 10. CDR3 length equals 17 residues.

This clone appeared a few times. CDR3 nucleotide sequence: TGTGCCAGCAGCCCGGGTACGGTGGCAGATACGCAGTATTTT. It translates to CASSPGTVADTQYF. This chain links TRBV7-9 with TRBJ2-3, with D unclear. The CDR3 spans 14 residues. Germline assignment: CDR1 SEHNR and CDR2 FQNEAQ (reference sequence). V was shortened by 5 bases and J by 4 bases, with 13 bases between the two germline ends.

This clone was seen a handful of times. The identical CDR3 is also encoded by other nucleotide sequences in the sample. The chain carries TRBV29-1 and TRBJ1-1, with D possibly matching TRBD1 (5 bases). Trimming removed 7 bases from V and 4 bases from J, with 19 bases in between. CDR1 is SQVTM, CDR2 ANQGSEA, per germline. The CDR3 sequence is 14 residues long. The DNA of the CDR3 is TGCAGCGCTAGCCGAGATGGCGGGGGCACTGAAGCTTTCTTT. Protein: CSASRDGGGTEAFF.

The sample holds many counts of this clone. V is TRBV4-3 and J is TRBJ2-7; 7 bases map to TRBD2. Germline values: CDR1 LGHNA, CDR2 YSLEER. CDR3 length: 17 amino acids. V lost 0 bases to trimming and J lost 0 bases; unmatched junction nucleotides: 8. As DNA, the CDR3 is TGCGCCAGCAGCCAAGATCGAGGAGCGGGAATCTCCTACGAGCAGTACTTC. Its protein product is CASSQDRGAGISYEQYF.

V gene TRBV28 combines with J gene TRBJ2-7; 11 positions agree with TRBD2. V trimming: 8 bases; J trimming: 2 bases; junction bases outside the gene matches: 8. The CDR3 is 15 amino acids. The germline CDR1 and CDR2 sequences are MDHEN and SYDVKM. In DNA, the CDR3 is TGTGCCAGCGGGGACCCTAGCGGGAGGACCTACGAGCAGTACTTC. It yields the protein CASGDPSGRTYEQYF. Combining the CDR3 with reference TRBV28 and TRBJ2-7 gives the whole variable domain DVKVTQSSRYLVKRTGEKVFLECVQDMDHENMFWYRQDPGLGLRLIYFSYDVKMKEKGDIPEGYSVSREKKERFSLILESASTNQTSMYLCASGDPSGRTYEQYFGPGTRLTVT.

This clone was detected only a few times. V and J are TRBV7-2 and TRBJ2-1, with D unresolved. V shed 3 bases and J shed 6 bases, with 9 bases lying between them. The CDR3 is 13 amino acids. In germline, CDR1 is SGHTA, CDR2 FQGNSA. This chain's CDR3 is CASSFEISNEQFF. The CDR3 nucleotides read TGTGCCAGCAGCTTTGAGATTTCCAATGAGCAGTTCTTC.

This chain joins TRBV2 and TRBJ2-4, with D perhaps matching TRBD1 (6 bases). Germline V gene lookup returns CDR1 SNHLY and CDR2 FYNNEI. The V gene lost 4 bases and the J gene lost 6 bases, with 13 bases spanning the gap. This CDR3 spans 14 amino acids. CDR3 region: CASSVGGEVNIQYF. The CDR3 nucleotides are TGTGCCAGCAGTGTAGGGGGAGAGGTAAACATTCAGTACTTC. Complete variable domain (other parts from reference TRBV2 and TRBJ2-4): EPEVTQTPSHQVTQMGQEVILRCVPISNHLYFYWYRQILGQKVEFLVSFYNNEISEKSEIFDDQFSVERPDGSNFTLKIRSTKLEDSAMYFCASSVGGEVNIQYFGAGTRLSVL.

In this sample, this clone turned up a few times. The chain employs TRBV9 and TRBJ2-1; the match to TRBD2 covers 14 bases. V trimming: 0 bases; J trimming: 8 bases; junction bases outside the gene matches: 4. Germline V CDR1 and CDR2: SGDLS, YYNGEE. CDR3 length: 16 amino acids. The CDR3 nucleotides are TGTGCCAGCAGCGTAGCCGGGACTAGCGGGAGCCATGAGCAGTTCTTC. Encoded protein: CASSVAGTSGSHEQFF.

This chain links TRBV5-1 with TRBJ2-1; 10 bases are a match to TRBD2. Looked up from germline, CDR1 is SGHRS and CDR2 is YFSETQ. J gave up 5 bases and V 5 bases, and 7 bases lay outside the gene matches. This CDR3 is 15 amino acids long. The CDR3 DNA follows: TGCGCCAGCAGGGAGCGGGAGGGCCACCACAATGAGCAGTTCTTC. It translates to CASREREGHHNEQFF.

The rearrangement links TRBV30 to TRBJ2-5; D might be TRBD1 (5 bases). The V gene's germline CDR1 is GTSNPN and CDR2 SVGIG (reference sequence). The CDR3 runs 10 residues. CDR3 sequence: CARGQETQYF. CDR3 sequence (DNA): TGTGCAAGGGGTCAAGAGACCCAGTACTTC.

Only a few counts were recorded for this clone. V gene TRBV11-2 combines with J gene TRBJ2-2, with 8 positions matching TRBD1. With 2 bases clipped from V and 5 bases from J, the junction kept 4 bases outside the gene matches. The germline gives CDR1 SGHAT, CDR2 FQNNGV. The CDR3 runs 15 residues. The CDR3 DNA follows: TGTGCCAGCAGCTTAACAACAGGGGGAACCGGGGAGCTGTTTTTT. Its translation is CASSLTTGGTGELFF.

This clone was seen many times. The V call is TRBV7-9, the J call TRBJ2-1; D gene unclear. V lost 3 bases to trimming and J lost 6 bases, with 9 bases between them. The CDR3 spans 13 residues. CDR1 SEHNR and CDR2 FQNEAQ come from the germline V gene (reference sequence). CDR3 in amino acids: CASSFDSFNEQFF. The CDR3 DNA follows: TGTGCCAGCAGCTTTGATAGTTTCAATGAGCAGTTCTTC. The whole variable domain, filled in from reference TRBV7-9 and TRBJ2-1, reads DTGVSQNPRHKITKRGQNVTFRCDPISEHNRLYWYRQTLGQGPEFLTYFQNEAQLEKSRLLSDRFSAERPKGSFSTLEIQRTEQGDSAMYLCASSFDSFNEQFFGPGTRLTVL.

The chain uses TRBV27 and TRBJ2-7, with a tentative D call TRBD2 (6 bases). The ends were cut back, 8 bases at V and 0 bases at J, with 17 bases in the middle. The CDR3 runs 15 residues. Germline values: CDR1 MNHEY, CDR2 SMNVEV (reference sequence). This CDR3 reads CASHAWGESSYEQYF. DNA of the CDR3: TGTGCCAGCCATGCTTGGGGGGAGAGCTCCTACGAGCAGTACTTC.

This clone was seen a few times. The gene calls are TRBV9 and TRBJ2-5; TRBD2 matches at 8 bases. CDR3 length: 15 residues. Germline CDR1 SGDLS, CDR2 YYNGEE. Germline trimming cut 0 bases from V and 3 bases from J; bases unmatched to any gene: 4. CDR3 coding DNA: TGTGCCAGCAGCGTAGCCCCGGGACTAGAAGAGACCCAGTACTTC. This codes for CASSVAPGLEETQYF.

This clone was seen only a few times. The rearrangement links TRBV28 to TRBJ1-2, with 8 bases that match TRBD1. The length of the CDR3 is 14 residues. With V trimmed by 6 bases and J by 5 bases, 8 bases remained unmatched. Germline V gene lookup returns CDR1 MDHEN and CDR2 SYDVKM. For the CDR3, the DNA is TGTGCCAGCAGCGAAGTAGACAGGGGTTATGGCTACACCTTC. This codes for CASSEVDRGYGYTF.

V and J are TRBV28 and TRBJ1-1; D gene ambiguous. From germline, CDR1 is MDHEN and CDR2 SYDVKM. The germline V and J ends were trimmed by 2 bases and 4 bases, with 14 bases remaining between them. The length of the CDR3 is 15 residues. CDR3 protein: CASSLPSDYPTEAFF. CDR3 nucleotide sequence: TGTGCCAGCAGTTTACCTTCGGACTATCCCACTGAAGCTTTCTTT.

This clone came up a few times. The V call is TRBV18, the J call TRBJ2-2; 8 bases fit TRBD2. The germline CDR1 and CDR2 sequences are KGHSH and LQKENI. Germline trimming cut 7 bases from V and 6 bases from J; bases unmatched to any gene: 10. CDR3 size: 15 residues. The CDR3 loop is CASFPSGSRSGELFF. The CDR3, as DNA: TGTGCCAGCTTCCCAAGCGGGAGTCGGTCCGGGGAGCTGTTTTTT.

In its sample, this clone was seen many times. The chain couples TRBV7-9 to TRBJ2-5, with 8 bases identical to TRBD1. The CDR3 covers 15 residues. Germline V gene sequence: CDR1 SEHNR, CDR2 FQNEAQ (reference sequence). V dropped 4 bases and J dropped 3; count of bases not matched to a gene: 7. The CDR3 nucleotides read TGTGCCAGCAGCTCGTTGCCGGGACAGGAAGAGACCCAGTACTTC. Translation: CASSSLPGQEETQYF.

There are a few counts of this clone. The V and J genes are TRBV28 and TRBJ1-2; D is possibly TRBD1 (6 bases). V gave up 5 bases and J gave up 3 bases, with 13 bases separating them. The CDR3 is 14 residues long. Germline loops: CDR1 MDHEN, CDR2 SYDVKM. CDR3 protein: CASSTGGADYGYTF. CDR3 in DNA: TGTGCCAGCAGTACCGGGGGGGCAGACTATGGCTACACCTTC.

This clone appeared once. J is TRBJ2-5 and V is TRBV19; weak D call: TRBD2 (6 bases). The last part of the DNA fits TRBJ2-7 better; the J call may be wrong. The CDR3 consists of 14 residues. CDR1 is LNHDA, CDR2 SQIVND, per germline (reference sequence). The CDR3 coding sequence is TGTGCCAGTAGTATAACGGGAGTCGGGAACGAGCAGTACTTC. It translates to CASSITGVGNEQYF.

The chain couples TRBV4-2 to TRBJ2-1; 9 bases match TRBD2. Per the germline V gene, CDR1 is LGHNA and CDR2 is YNFKEQ. The CDR3 has 17 residues. Germline trimming cut 2 bases from V and 5 bases from J; bases unmatched to any gene: 10. CDR3 amino acids: CASSQSVGRGGDNEQFF. The CDR3 DNA reads as TGTGCCAGCAGCCAATCGGTTGGGCGGGGGGGGGACAATGAGCAGTTCTTC.

This clone occurred a few times. This sequence joins TRBV2 and TRBJ2-6, with D tentatively TRBD2 (6 bases). Trimming pared 4 bases from V and 2 bases from J, leaving 6 bases between. The CDR3 has 14 residues. Per the germline V gene, CDR1 is SNHLY and CDR2 is FYNNEI. The CDR3 here is CASSGGAGANVLTF. CDR3 coding DNA: TGTGCCAGCAGTGGGGGGGCTGGGGCCAACGTCCTGACTTTC.

This clone was counted a few times. V gene TRBV30 combines with J gene TRBJ2-7; 10 bases match TRBD2. Germline CDR1 GTSNPN, CDR2 SVGIG (reference sequence). The CDR3 spans 15 residues. V shed 5 bases and J 3 bases; nucleotides not matched to a gene: 10. CDR3 sequence reads: CAWASGGNLGYEQYF. Written as DNA, the CDR3 is TGTGCCTGGGCTAGCGGGGGAAATCTGGGCTACGAGCAGTACTTC.

This clone has a handful of counts. The V and J genes are TRBV7-2 and TRBJ2-7; TRBD2 might be the D (5 bases). V was pared by 1 base and J by 2 bases, with 12 bases between. The CDR3 consists of 15 residues. The V gene's germline CDR1 is SGHTA and CDR2 FQGNSA. DNA for the CDR3: TGTGCCAGCAGCTTAGGGACCGGGATACCCTACGAGCAGTACTTC. Encoded protein: CASSLGTGIPYEQYF.

This clone was picked up a small number of times. The J gene is TRBJ2-1, the V gene TRBV12-5, with 11 nucleotides matching TRBD2. The V segment lost 6 bases and the J segment 7 bases; nucleotides outside the gene matches: 5. CDR3 length equals 14 residues. Germline CDR1 reads LGHNT; CDR2 reads FRNRAP. The CDR3 reads CASGTTSGSNEQFF. The CDR3 DNA reads as TGTGCTAGTGGCACCACTAGCGGGAGTAATGAGCAGTTCTTC.

This clone was seen only a few times. The chain employs TRBV7-2 and TRBJ2-7; TRBD1 aligns across 11 bases. Trimming cost V 5 bases and J 7 bases; bases outside gene matches: 7. The CDR3 length is 14 residues. Germline CDR1 SGHTA, CDR2 FQGNSA. This CDR3 reads CASSKNGQGAEQYF. The CDR3 bases are TGTGCCAGCAGCAAAAACGGACAGGGGGCAGAGCAGTACTTC.

The chain employs TRBV4-3 and TRBJ1-3; D remains unclear. From germline, CDR1 is LGHNA and CDR2 YSLEER. V was shortened by 1 base and J by 9 bases, with 10 bases between the two germline ends. The CDR3 loop spans 13 amino acids. The CDR3 DNA follows: TGCGCCAGCAGCCAAGCAGCAAGGAGCACCATATATTTT. The encoded protein is CASSQAARSTIYF.

The chain recombines TRBV5-1 with TRBJ1-2; unclear D gene. The V gene lost 0 bases and the J gene lost 4 bases, with 7 bases spanning the gap. The V gene's germline CDR1 is SGHRS and CDR2 YFSETQ. The CDR3 sequence is 13 residues long. CDR3 bases: TGCGCCAGCAGCTTGGGGGAGGGCTATGGCTACACCTTC. Its translation: CASSLGEGYGYTF.

This chain uses TRBV7-9 with TRBJ1-1; 11 bases map to TRBD1. V gave up 2 bases and J gave up 8 bases; unmatched junction bases: 10. CDR3 length: 16 amino acids. Germline lookup yields CDR1 SEHNR and CDR2 FQNEAQ (reference sequence). The CDR3 bases are TGTGCCAGCAGCTTATCTCGCGGGACAGGGGGAAGAGAAGCTTTCTTT. Protein: CASSLSRGTGGREAFF.

This clone was counted only a few times. V gene TRBV5-1 combines with J gene TRBJ2-3; TRBD2 is a possible D gene (5 bases). Trimming shortened V by 4 bases and J by 4 bases, and 7 bases separated the two germline ends. Germline V gene lookup returns CDR1 SGHRS and CDR2 YFSETQ. The CDR3 length is 12 residues. Here the CDR3 reads CASSKEADTQYF. CDR3 coding DNA: TGCGCCAGCAGCAAGGAGGCAGATACGCAGTATTTT.